This T cell receptor (beta chain) was sequenced during a study of radiotherapy plus CTLA-4 blockade in lung cancer. Study summary: Objective responses were documented in roughly 20% of patients, with disease control in about 31%.

Chemo-refractory metastatic non-small-cell lung cancer patients underwent focal radiation alongside CTLA-4 blockade with ipilimumab. This clone was seen a few times. What it binds is unknown. Generated by immunoSEQ multiplex PCR, the TCRdb table keeps only in-frame clones and is missing some. The repertoire holds about 120,000 clones, with around 89% as singletons. The study's findings and limits: Blood saw expansion of tumor-derived TCR clones after radiotherapy plus ipilimumab. Reportedly, early blood T cell clone dynamics best predicted response, with interferon-beta.

Germline V gene sequence: CDR1 SGHRS, CDR2 YFSETQ. The V and J ends lost 4 bases and 2 bases, in that order; junction bases with no gene match: 4. This CDR3 spans 15 amino acids. This specimen consisted of peripheral blood, obtained from a patient treated with radiotherapy plus ipilimumab. This sequence originates from a human donor with non-small cell lung cancer that progressed on radiotherapy plus ipilimumab. The gene calls are TRBV5-1 and TRBJ1-2; 11 bases are shared with TRBD1. CDR3 DNA: TGCGCCAGCAGCGCCGGGACAGGGGGGAACTATGGCTACACCTTC. Encoded protein: CASSAGTGGNYGYTF.